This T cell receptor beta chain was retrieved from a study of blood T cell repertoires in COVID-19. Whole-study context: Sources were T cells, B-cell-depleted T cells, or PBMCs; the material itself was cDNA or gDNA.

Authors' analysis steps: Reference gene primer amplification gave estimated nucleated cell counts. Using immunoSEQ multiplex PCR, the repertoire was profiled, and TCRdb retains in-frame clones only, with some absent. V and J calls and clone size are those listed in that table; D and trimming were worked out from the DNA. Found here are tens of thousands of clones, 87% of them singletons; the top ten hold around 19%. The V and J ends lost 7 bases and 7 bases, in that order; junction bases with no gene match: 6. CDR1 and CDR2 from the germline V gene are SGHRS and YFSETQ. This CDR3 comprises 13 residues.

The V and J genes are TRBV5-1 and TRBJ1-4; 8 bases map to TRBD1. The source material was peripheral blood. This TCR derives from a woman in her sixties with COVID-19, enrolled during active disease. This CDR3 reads CASSETGVEKLFF. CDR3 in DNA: TGCGCCAGCTCGGAGACAGGGGTTGAAAAACTGTTTTTT.